This T cell receptor (beta chain) is drawn from a study of blood T cell repertoires in COVID-19. Study as a whole: Sources were T cells, B-cell-depleted T cells, or PBMCs; the material itself was cDNA or gDNA.

Germline V gives CDR1 MDHEN, CDR2 SYDVKM. The CDR3 length is 15 residues. The V and J ends lost 10 bases and 5 bases, in that order; junction bases with no gene match: 10. Original analysis: It was from reference gene primer amplification that nucleated cell counts were estimated. Clones were sequenced by immunoSEQ multiplex PCR, and TCRdb holds only the in-frame ones, with some missing. The V and J calls and clone size come from that table; D and trimming were worked out from the DNA. The sample records roughly 80,000 clones, about 83% being singletons. Material: peripheral blood. The V call is TRBV28, the J call TRBJ2-3; 12 nucleotides align to TRBD2. This TCR derives from a woman of 80 years or more with active or convalescent COVID-19. The chain's CDR3 is CATYRQGLAGDTQYF. The CDR3 region has the DNA TGTGCCACTTATCGCCAGGGACTAGCGGGAGATACGCAGTATTTT. The full variable domain, in which reference TRBV28 and TRBJ2-3 provide the parts outside the CDR3, is DVKVTQSSRYLVKRTGEKVFLECVQDMDHENMFWYRQDPGLGLRLIYFSYDVKMKEKGDIPEGYSVSREKKERFSLILESASTNQTSMYLCATYRQGLAGDTQYFGPGTRLTVL.